Each of the 4 T cell receptor beta chains below was sequenced from the same sample in a study of read filtering for tumor transcriptome and immune sequencing. This library used about 360 ng RNA and molecular barcoded adaptors spanning alpha/delta and beta/gamma chains. TCRdb independently ran MiXCR on the reads; one entry per CDR3 protein. Of approximately 150,000 distinct CDR3 sequences detected, about 12% appear once; the ten largest clones hold under 9%. Sequenced sample: a population of CD138-negative cells sorted from bone marrow. The origin of the receptors is a donor at least 40 years old with multiple myeloma.

In this sample, this clonotype turned up many times. The J gene is TRBJ2-3, the V gene TRBV6-5; D perhaps matches TRBD1 (6 bases). The CDR3 totals 15 residues. Per the germline V gene, CDR1 is MNHEY and CDR2 is SVGAGI. Trimming cost V 6 bases and J 5 bases, with 18 bases left between them. CDR3 loop: CASSLQGSRGDTQYF. The CDR3 bases are TGTGCCAGCAGCCTCCAGGGGTCTAGGGGAGATACGCAGTATTTT.

This clonotype has a count of ten or more. This chain joins TRBV6-1 and TRBJ2-7; a weak D match, TRBD2 (6 bases). This CDR3 region has 14 residues. The germline gives CDR1 MNHNS, CDR2 SASEGT. V was clipped by 4 bases and J by 5 bases, with 15 bases between them. CDR3 in amino acids: CASSAPLAGNEQYF. CDR3 nucleotide sequence: TGTGCCAGCAGTGCCCCACTAGCTGGGAACGAGCAGTACTTC.

This clonotype was detected ten times or more. V gene TRBV30 combines with J gene TRBJ2-3; D unresolved. The CDR3 is 15 residues long. V lost 5 bases and J 2 bases, leaving 17 bases between the germline ends. Looked up from germline, CDR1 is GTSNPN and CDR2 is SVGIG (reference sequence). The CDR3 bases are TGTGCCTGGTTACTTGAAGGAAGACTCACAGATACGCAGTATTTT. Amino acids: CAWLLEGRLTDTQYF.

The chain uses TRBV20-1 and TRBJ2-3; no clear D. With 0 bases removed from V and 7 bases from J, the gap between germline ends came to 14 bases. The CDR3 length is 14 residues. Germline assignment: CDR1 DFQATT and CDR2 SNEGSKA (reference sequence). CDR3 coding DNA: TGCAGTGCTAGAGATCCGGCAGTCAGAAATACGCAGTATTTT. It yields the protein CSARDPAVRNTQYF.